The 20 T cell receptor beta chains listed next were all sequenced from one sample in a study of T cell responses to AZD1222 COVID-19 vaccine. The repertoire was sequenced with immunoSEQ multiplex PCR; TCRdb's copy has only in-frame clones and lacks some. The repertoire holds around 100,000 clones, with 75% to 90% as singletons. Sequenced here: peripheral blood, sampled 28 days after the second AZD1222 dose. These receptors were obtained from an adult who received the AZD1222 COVID-19 vaccine.

This clone was seen a handful of times. The CDR3 protein is CASSLGTGGDYEQYF. CDR3 nucleotide sequence: TGTGCCAGCAGCCTCGGGACAGGGGGCGATTACGAGCAGTACTTC. The chain joins TRBV11-3 to TRBJ2-7, with 12 bases lining up with TRBD1. The CDR3 sequence is 15 residues long. Germline CDR1 and CDR2: SGHNT and YENEEA. The trim removed 5 bases at V and 4 bases at J, leaving 6 bases unmatched. The full variable domain, completed using reference TRBV11-3 and TRBJ2-7, is EAGVVQSPRYKIIEKKQPVAFWCNPISGHNTLYWYLQNLGQGPELLIRYENEEAVDDSQLPKDRFSAERLKGVDSTLKIQPAELGDSAVYLCASSLGTGGDYEQYFGPGTRLTVT.

V is TRBV19 and J is TRBJ1-5; D ambiguous. V was shortened by 3 bases and J by 3 bases, with 9 bases between the two germline ends. The length of the CDR3 is 14 residues. Germline-derived CDR1 and CDR2 are LNHDA and SQIVND (reference sequence). The CDR3 nucleotides are TGTGCCAGTAGTATGGGTCAGAACAATCAGCCCCAGCATTTT. Protein: CASSMGQNNQPQHF.

This chain joins TRBV10-2 and TRBJ2-3, with 7 bases aligning to TRBD1. The CDR3 is 15 residues long. Germline CDR1 reads WSHSY; CDR2 reads SAAADI. Trimming removed 3 bases from V and 1 base from J; junction bases left unmatched: 4. CDR3 nucleotide sequence: TGCGCCAGCAGTGATCAGGGGGTGGGCACAGATACGCAGTATTTT. Translating it yields CASSDQGVGTDTQYF.

The CDR3 nucleotides read TGTGCCTGGAGTGGGAATTCACCCCTCCACTTT. This translates into CAWSGNSPLHF. V usage is TRBV30 and J usage is TRBJ1-6, with D unclear. The CDR3 contains 11 residues. Germline CDR1 and CDR2: GTSNPN and SVGIG (reference sequence). V lost 1 base and J 7 bases, leaving 2 bases between the germline ends.

The chain combines TRBV6-5 with TRBJ2-7; 11 bases map to TRBD1. This CDR3 has 15 residues. The V and J ends lost 6 bases and 2 bases, in that order; junction bases with no gene match: 6. Germline V lookup: CDR1 MNHEY, CDR2 SVGAGI. The CDR3 is CASRPGQGATYEQYF. The CDR3 nucleotides are TGTGCCAGCAGACCCGGACAGGGGGCAACCTACGAGCAGTACTTC.

The table lists this clone with a count of one. This chain connects TRBV7-9 to TRBJ1-1, with TRBD1 matching over 7 bases. V was pared by 2 bases and J by 5 bases, with 2 bases of the junction left unmatched. The V gene's germline CDR1 is SEHNR and CDR2 FQNEAQ (reference sequence). The length of the CDR3 is 13 residues. CDR3 coding DNA: TGTGCCAGCAGCTTAACAGGGGATACTGAAGCTTTCTTT. Amino acid sequence: CASSLTGDTEAFF.

The V call is TRBV15, the J call TRBJ2-5; D is ambiguous. Germline-derived CDR1 and CDR2 are LNHNV and YYDKDF (reference sequence). The V end lost 5 bases, the J end lost 2 bases, and 15 bases lay between the germline ends. This CDR3 comprises 15 residues. CDR3 in amino acids: CATSPPGGIQETQYF. Here the CDR3 DNA reads TGTGCCACCAGCCCCCCCGGCGGAATTCAAGAGACCCAGTACTTC.

The chain is built from TRBV3-1 (or the pseudogene TRBV3-2) and TRBJ1-2; no firm D call. The CDR3 loop spans 13 amino acids. Germline CDR1 and CDR2: LGHDT and YNNKEL (reference sequence). V was trimmed by 7 bases and J by 6 bases, leaving 15 bases between them. The DNA of the CDR3 is TGTGCCAGCACCGTACGGGGTTATGATGGCTACACCTTC. Translating it yields CASTVRGYDGYTF.

V gene TRBV11-2 combines with J gene TRBJ2-3; D call uncertain. The CDR3 spans 12 residues. Germline CDR1 and CDR2: SGHAT and FQNNGV. V dropped 5 bases and J dropped 7 bases, with 10 bases sitting between them. The CDR3 loop is CASSGLRNTQYF. The CDR3 DNA reads TGTGCCAGCAGCGGGTTGAGAAATACGCAGTATTTT.

This sequence joins TRBV30 and TRBJ1-2; perhaps TRBD1 as D (6 bases). Looked up from germline, CDR1 is GTSNPN and CDR2 is SVGIG (reference sequence). With 2 bases removed from V and 8 bases from J, the gap between germline ends came to 15 bases. The CDR3 is 13 amino acids. The CDR3 DNA follows: TGTGCCTGGAGTTCGGCGGGGGCGCGGGGCTACACCTTC. It specifies CAWSSAGARGYTF. The full variable domain, in which reference TRBV30 and TRBJ1-2 provide the parts outside the CDR3, is SQTIHQWPATLVQPVGSPLSLECTVEGTSNPNLYWYRQAAGRGLQLLFYSVGIGQISSEVPQNLSASRPQDRQFILSSKKLLLSDSGFYLCAWSSAGARGYTFGSGTRLTVV.

The genes are TRBV6-4 and TRBJ1-1; D is undetermined. The CDR3 length is 13 residues. The V end lost 6 bases, the J end lost 5 bases, and 13 bases lay between the germline ends. CDR1 MRHNA and CDR2 SNTAGT come from the germline V gene. In DNA form, the CDR3 reads TGTGCCAGCAGCAACGGGCAGGCGACTGAAGCTTTCTTT. Translating gives CASSNGQATEAFF.

The CDR3 nucleotides read TGCGCCAGCAGCCAACTAGCGGGCGCCGGGGAGCTGTTTTTT. Its translation is CASSQLAGAGELFF. The chain uses TRBV4-1 and TRBJ2-2, with 8 bases matching TRBD2. The CDR3 contains 14 residues. Germline CDR1 MGHRA, CDR2 YSYEKL. V was clipped by 2 bases and J by 6 bases; unmatched bases: 2.

This chain uses TRBV15 with TRBJ2-7; D uncertain. The V gene's germline CDR1 is LNHNV and CDR2 YYDKDF (reference sequence). V was trimmed by 3 bases and J by 7 bases, leaving 7 bases between them. The CDR3 length is 11 residues. The CDR3 reads CATSRAQEQYF. Written as DNA, the CDR3 is TGTGCCACCAGCAGGGCGCAGGAGCAGTACTTC.

The rearrangement links TRBV6-5 to TRBJ1-1; no definite D call. This CDR3 has 14 amino acids. Germline CDR1 and CDR2: MNHEY and SVGAGI. With 3 bases removed from V and 2 bases from J, the gap between germline ends came to 10 bases. The CDR3 is CASSYSAVNTEAFF. Written as DNA, the CDR3 is TGTGCCAGCAGTTATTCGGCAGTCAACACTGAAGCTTTCTTT.

The chain is built from TRBV5-4 and TRBJ2-5; a possible D gene is TRBD1 (5 bases). CDR3 length: 14 amino acids. Looked up from germline, CDR1 is SGHNT and CDR2 is YYREEE (reference sequence). The V end lost 3 bases, the J end lost 7 bases, and 16 bases lay between the germline ends. The CDR3 coding sequence is TGTGCCAGCAGCTCACGACAGCAAGATGGGACCCAGTACTTC. Translation gives CASSSRQQDGTQYF.

This clone was observed once. CDR3 sequence: CASSGPGHGSWYGYTF. The DNA of the CDR3 is TGCGCCAGCAGCGGACCGGGACATGGGAGTTGGTATGGCTACACCTTC. This sequence joins TRBV5-1 and TRBJ1-2; the D gene is possibly TRBD1 (6 bases). Deletions cut 4 bases from V and 5 bases from J, with 21 bases between. Germline V CDR1 and CDR2: SGHRS, YFSETQ. CDR3 size: 16 residues. The full variable domain, with the rest looked up from reference TRBV5-1 and TRBJ1-2, is KAGVTQTPRYLIKTRGQQVTLSCSPISGHRSVSWYQQTPGQGLQFLFEYFSETQRNKGNFPGRFSGRQFSNSRSEMNVSTLELGDSALYLCASSGPGHGSWYGYTFGSGTRLTVV.

This clone was found a few times. This rearrangement joins TRBV28 to TRBJ2-1; D possibly corresponds to TRBD1 (5 bases). Trimming removed 3 bases at V and 9 bases at J, with 12 bases between. Germline values: CDR1 MDHEN, CDR2 SYDVKM. This CDR3 is 13 amino acids long. CDR3 nucleotide sequence: TGTGCCAGCAGTTTCCAGGGTTTGGCTGAGCAGTTCTTC. As protein: CASSFQGLAEQFF.

The chain joins TRBV5-4 to TRBJ2-5, with 7 bases matching TRBD2. The CDR3 extends over 13 amino acids. Unmatched junction bases numbered 11, after V lost 2 bases and J lost 13 bases. CDR1 SGHNT and CDR2 YYREEE come from the germline V gene (reference sequence). CDR3 coding DNA: TGTGCCAGCAGCTTCGGGGGGACTACCAAGAGGTACTTC. Amino acids: CASSFGGTTKRYF.

This clone was seen just once. V and J are TRBV6-6 and TRBJ2-3, with 9 bases matching TRBD1. Unmatched junction bases numbered 7, after V lost 6 bases and J lost 3 bases. This CDR3 is built from 15 residues. In germline, CDR1 is MNHNY, CDR2 SVGAGI (reference sequence). CDR3 protein: CASSPVGQGTDTQYF. DNA of the CDR3: TGTGCCAGCAGCCCGGTGGGACAGGGAACAGATACGCAGTATTTT.

This clone was picked up one time. The rearrangement uses TRBV10-1 and TRBJ2-3, with D possibly TRBD2 on 6 matching bases. Trimming cost V 1 base and J 4 bases, with 9 bases left between them. CDR1 and CDR2 (germline): WNHNN, SYGVQD (reference sequence). The CDR3 has 14 amino acids. CDR3 sequence (DNA): TGCGCCAGCAGTGAGTTGACTAGTCCAGATACGCAGTATTTT. Translated, it gives CASSELTSPDTQYF.